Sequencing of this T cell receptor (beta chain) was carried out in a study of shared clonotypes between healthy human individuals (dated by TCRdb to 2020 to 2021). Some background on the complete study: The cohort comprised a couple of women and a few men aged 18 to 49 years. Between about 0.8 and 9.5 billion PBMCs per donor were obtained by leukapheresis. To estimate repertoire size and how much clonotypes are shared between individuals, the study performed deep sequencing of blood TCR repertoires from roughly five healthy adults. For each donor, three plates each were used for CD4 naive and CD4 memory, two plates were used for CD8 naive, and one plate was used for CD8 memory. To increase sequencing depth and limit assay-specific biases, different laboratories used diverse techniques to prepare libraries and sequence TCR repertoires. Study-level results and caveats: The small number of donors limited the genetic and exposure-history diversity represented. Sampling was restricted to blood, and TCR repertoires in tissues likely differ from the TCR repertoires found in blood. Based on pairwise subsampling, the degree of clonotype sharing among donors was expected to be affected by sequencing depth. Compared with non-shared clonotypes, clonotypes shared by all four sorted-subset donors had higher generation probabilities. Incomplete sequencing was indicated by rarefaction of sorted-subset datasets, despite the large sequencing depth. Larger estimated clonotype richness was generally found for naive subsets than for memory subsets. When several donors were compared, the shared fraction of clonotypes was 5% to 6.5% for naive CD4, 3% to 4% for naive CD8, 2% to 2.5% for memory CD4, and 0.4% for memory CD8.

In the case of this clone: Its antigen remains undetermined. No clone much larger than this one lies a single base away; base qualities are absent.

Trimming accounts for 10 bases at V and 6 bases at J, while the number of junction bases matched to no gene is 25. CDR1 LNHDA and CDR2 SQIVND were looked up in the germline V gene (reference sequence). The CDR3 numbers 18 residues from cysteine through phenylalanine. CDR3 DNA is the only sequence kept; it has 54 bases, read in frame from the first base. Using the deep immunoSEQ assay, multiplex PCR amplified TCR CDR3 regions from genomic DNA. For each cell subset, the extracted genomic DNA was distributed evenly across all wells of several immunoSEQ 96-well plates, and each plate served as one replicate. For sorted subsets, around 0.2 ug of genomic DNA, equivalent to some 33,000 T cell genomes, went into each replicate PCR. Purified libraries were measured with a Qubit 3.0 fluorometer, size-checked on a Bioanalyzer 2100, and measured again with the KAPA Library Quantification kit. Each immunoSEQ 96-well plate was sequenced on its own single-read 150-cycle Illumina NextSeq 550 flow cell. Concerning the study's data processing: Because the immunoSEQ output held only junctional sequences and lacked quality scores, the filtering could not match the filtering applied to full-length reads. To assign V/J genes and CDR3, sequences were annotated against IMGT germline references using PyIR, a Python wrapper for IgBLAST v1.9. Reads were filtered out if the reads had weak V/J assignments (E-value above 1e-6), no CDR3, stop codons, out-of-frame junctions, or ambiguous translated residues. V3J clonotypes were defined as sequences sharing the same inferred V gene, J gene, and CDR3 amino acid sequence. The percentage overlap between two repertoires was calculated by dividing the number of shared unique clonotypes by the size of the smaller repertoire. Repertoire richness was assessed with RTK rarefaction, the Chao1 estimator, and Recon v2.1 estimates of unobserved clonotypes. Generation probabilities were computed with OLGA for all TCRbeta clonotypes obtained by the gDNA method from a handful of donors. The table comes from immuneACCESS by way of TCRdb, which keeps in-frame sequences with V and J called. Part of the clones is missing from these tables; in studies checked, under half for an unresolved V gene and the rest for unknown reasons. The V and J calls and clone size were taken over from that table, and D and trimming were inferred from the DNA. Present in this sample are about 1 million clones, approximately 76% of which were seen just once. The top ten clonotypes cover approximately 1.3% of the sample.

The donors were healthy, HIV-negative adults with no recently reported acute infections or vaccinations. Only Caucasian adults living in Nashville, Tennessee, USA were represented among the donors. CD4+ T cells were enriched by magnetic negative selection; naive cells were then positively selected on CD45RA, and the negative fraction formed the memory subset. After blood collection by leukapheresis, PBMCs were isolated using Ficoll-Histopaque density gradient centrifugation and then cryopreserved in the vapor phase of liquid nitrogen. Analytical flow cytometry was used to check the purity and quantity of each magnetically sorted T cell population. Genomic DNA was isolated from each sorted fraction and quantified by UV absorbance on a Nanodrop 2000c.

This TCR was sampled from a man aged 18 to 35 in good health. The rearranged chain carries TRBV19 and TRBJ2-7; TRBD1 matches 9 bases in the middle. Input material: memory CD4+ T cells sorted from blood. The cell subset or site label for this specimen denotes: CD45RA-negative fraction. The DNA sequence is TGTGCCACCCTCGTCGGTCGAAACCGGGACAGGGACCGGGGCGAGCAGTACTTC. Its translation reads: CATLVGRNRDRDRGEQYF.